Listed below are T cell receptor beta chains from one sample, sequenced in a study of blood T cell repertoires in COVID-19. The assay was immunoSEQ multiplex PCR, and TCRdb's table has in-frame clones only and misses some. Altogether 290,000 or so clones are present, around 90% being singletons, with the ten largest covering 3.5% to 4.5%. Material for sequencing was PBMCs or T cells enriched from blood (not recorded which). The receptors originated from a woman aged 18 to 35 with acute COVID-19. Both conserved end residues are part of each CDR3. The order of the fields is V gene, CDR3 length, D gene, J gene, clone size, CDR3 DNA, CDR3 protein. A D gene is named only where the DNA matches it firmly. For some rows the clone size is stated as once, few or many, or as a class when expanded; others skip it.

v_call: TRBV30; cdr3_length: 16; d_call: NA; j_call: TRBJ2-1; clone_size: NA; cdr3_nt: TGTGCCTGGAGTTCCCCGGGGGGCAGAAATTACAATGAGCAGTTCTTC; cdr3_aa: CAWSSPGGRNYNEQFF
v_call: TRBV19; cdr3_length: 19; d_call: TRBD2; j_call: TRBJ2-7; clone_size: NA; cdr3_nt: TGTGCCAGTAGTATCCAACCGGGACTAGCGGGAGGGTTCTCCTACGAGCAGTACTTC; cdr3_aa: CASSIQPGLAGGFSYEQYF
v_call: TRBV3-1/TRBV3-2; cdr3_length: 14; d_call: TRBD1; j_call: TRBJ2-7; clone_size: NA; cdr3_nt: TGTGCCAGCAGCCGGAACAGGGGTGCTTACGAGCAGTACTTC; cdr3_aa: CASSRNRGAYEQYF
v_call: TRBV29-1; cdr3_length: 12; d_call: NA; j_call: TRBJ1-2; clone_size: NA; cdr3_nt: TGCAGCGTTGTCCGGGGGATAAATGGCTACACCTTC; cdr3_aa: CSVVRGINGYTF
v_call: TRBV9; cdr3_length: 14; d_call: TRBD1; j_call: TRBJ2-7; clone_size: NA; cdr3_nt: TGTGCCAGCAGCGTTGGGACAGGGACCTACGAGCAGTACTTC; cdr3_aa: CASSVGTGTYEQYF
v_call: TRBV3-1/TRBV3-2; cdr3_length: 14; d_call: NA; j_call: TRBJ1-5; clone_size: NA; cdr3_nt: TGTGCCAGCAGCCAAGGGGGCCGTGATCAGCCCCAGCATTTT; cdr3_aa: CASSQGGRDQPQHF
v_call: TRBV30; cdr3_length: 12; d_call: NA; j_call: TRBJ1-1; clone_size: NA; cdr3_nt: TGTGCCTGGAGTGGCCTCCGTCGGTCCGCTTTCTTT; cdr3_aa: CAWSGLRRSAFF
v_call: TRBV12-5; cdr3_length: 15; d_call: TRBD2; j_call: TRBJ2-7; clone_size: NA; cdr3_nt: TGTGCTAGTGGTTCCCCCCGACTAGCCGAGTACGAGCAGTACTTC; cdr3_aa: CASGSPRLAEYEQYF
v_call: TRBV7-9; cdr3_length: 16; d_call: TRBD2; j_call: TRBJ2-1; clone_size: once; cdr3_nt: TGTGCCAGCACCCCAAAACTAGCGGGCGTTTACAATGAGCAGTTCTTC; cdr3_aa: CASTPKLAGVYNEQFF
v_call: TRBV9; cdr3_length: 14; d_call: TRBD1; j_call: TRBJ1-4; clone_size: NA; cdr3_nt: TGTGCCAGCAGCGTACCAGGGGGTGATGAAAAACTGTTTTTT; cdr3_aa: CASSVPGGDEKLFF
v_call: TRBV7-3; cdr3_length: 15; d_call: NA; j_call: TRBJ2-3; clone_size: NA; cdr3_nt: TGTGCCAGCAGCCCACGCGAAATAGTCACAGATACGCAGTATTTT; cdr3_aa: CASSPREIVTDTQYF
v_call: TRBV19; cdr3_length: 13; d_call: NA; j_call: TRBJ1-2; clone_size: NA; cdr3_nt: TGTGCCAGTACCCCCGGGACTCCCTATGGCTACACCTTC; cdr3_aa: CASTPGTPYGYTF
v_call: TRBV28; cdr3_length: 12; d_call: NA; j_call: TRBJ1-1; clone_size: NA; cdr3_nt: TGTGCCAGCAGTTTAGGCTTGACTGAAGCTTTCTTT; cdr3_aa: CASSLGLTEAFF
v_call: TRBV27; cdr3_length: 14; d_call: TRBD1; j_call: TRBJ1-2; clone_size: NA; cdr3_nt: TGTGCCAGCAGTCCCCGGGAGGGGGCAAGGGGCTACACCTTC; cdr3_aa: CASSPREGARGYTF
v_call: TRBV10-3; cdr3_length: 13; d_call: NA; j_call: TRBJ1-1; clone_size: NA; cdr3_nt: TGTGCCATCAGTGGGGAGGAGAACACTGAAGCTTTCTTT; cdr3_aa: CAISGEENTEAFF
v_call: TRBV7-9; cdr3_length: 14; d_call: NA; j_call: TRBJ1-2; clone_size: NA; cdr3_nt: TGTGCCAGCAGCTTAGCTGGAGACCTCTTGGGCTACACCTTC; cdr3_aa: CASSLAGDLLGYTF
v_call: TRBV18; cdr3_length: 13; d_call: NA; j_call: TRBJ2-1; clone_size: NA; cdr3_nt: TGTGCCAGCTCACCCCGGACAGACAATGAGCAGTTCTTC; cdr3_aa: CASSPRTDNEQFF
v_call: TRBV6-5; cdr3_length: 13; d_call: NA; j_call: TRBJ1-2; clone_size: NA; cdr3_nt: TGTGCCAGCTCGGACACATTCCTCTATGGCTACACCTTC; cdr3_aa: CASSDTFLYGYTF
v_call: TRBV10-3; cdr3_length: 13; d_call: NA; j_call: TRBJ1-1; clone_size: few; cdr3_nt: TGTGCCATCAGTTCCCGGGAGGGCACTGAAGCTTTCTTT; cdr3_aa: CAISSREGTEAFF
v_call: TRBV4-2; cdr3_length: 12; d_call: NA; j_call: TRBJ1-2; clone_size: NA; cdr3_nt: TGTGCCAGCAGCCAGGAGGGGTATGGCTACACCTTC; cdr3_aa: CASSQEGYGYTF
v_call: TRBV12-5; cdr3_length: 20; d_call: NA; j_call: TRBJ2-6; clone_size: NA; cdr3_nt: TGTGCTAGTGGTTTGGTACTCGCCGGACAGCCAAGCTCTGGGGCCAACGTCCTGACTTTC; cdr3_aa: CASGLVLAGQPSSGANVLTF
v_call: TRBV7-9; cdr3_length: 18; d_call: NA; j_call: TRBJ1-2; clone_size: NA; cdr3_nt: TGTGCCAGCAGCTTGACTCCGGGACTCCTTATGGGGTTCTATGGCTACACCTTC; cdr3_aa: CASSLTPGLLMGFYGYTF
v_call: TRBV7-8; cdr3_length: 15; d_call: NA; j_call: TRBJ1-3; clone_size: NA; cdr3_nt: TGTGCCAGCAGCTTAGTACAGGACTCTGGAAACACCATATATTTT; cdr3_aa: CASSLVQDSGNTIYF
v_call: TRBV18; cdr3_length: 14; d_call: NA; j_call: TRBJ1-2; clone_size: NA; cdr3_nt: TGTGCCAGCTCACCACCGACGGCAGGCTATGGCTACACCTTC; cdr3_aa: CASSPPTAGYGYTF
v_call: TRBV19; cdr3_length: 14; d_call: NA; j_call: TRBJ2-2; clone_size: NA; cdr3_nt: TGTGCCAGTAAAAGCTTGCGGCCCACCGGGGAGCTGTTTTTT; cdr3_aa: CASKSLRPTGELFF
v_call: TRBV28; cdr3_length: 16; d_call: NA; j_call: TRBJ2-7; clone_size: few; cdr3_nt: TGTGCCAGCAGTCGCACCCGTACGGCAGGGGCCTACGAGCAGTACTTC; cdr3_aa: CASSRTRTAGAYEQYF
v_call: TRBV6-4; cdr3_length: 15; d_call: NA; j_call: TRBJ1-2; clone_size: once; cdr3_nt: TGTGCCAGCAGAGAGGAGGCTGGGGGCTTTTATGGCTACACCTTC; cdr3_aa: CASREEAGGFYGYTF
v_call: TRBV28; cdr3_length: 14; d_call: NA; j_call: TRBJ1-2; clone_size: NA; cdr3_nt: TGTGCCAGCAGTTTTACCAGGTTGGACTATGGCTACACCTTC; cdr3_aa: CASSFTRLDYGYTF
v_call: TRBV2; cdr3_length: 14; d_call: NA; j_call: TRBJ2-1; clone_size: NA; cdr3_nt: TGTGCCAGCAGCGACCCGGGGACCTACAATGAGCAGTTCTTC; cdr3_aa: CASSDPGTYNEQFF
v_call: TRBV14; cdr3_length: 15; d_call: TRBD1; j_call: TRBJ2-1; clone_size: NA; cdr3_nt: TGTGCCAGCAGCCACGTACAGGGGGGTCCTAATGAGCAGTTCTTC; cdr3_aa: CASSHVQGGPNEQFF
v_call: TRBV9; cdr3_length: 16; d_call: TRBD1; j_call: TRBJ1-2; clone_size: NA; cdr3_nt: TGTGCCAGCAGTCCTACCCCCGGGACAGGTGGATATGGCTACACCTTC; cdr3_aa: CASSPTPGTGGYGYTF
v_call: TRBV7-3; cdr3_length: 15; d_call: TRBD1; j_call: TRBJ1-6; clone_size: NA; cdr3_nt: TGTGCCAGCAGCTTAAGGGGCAGGGGGCAGTCACCCCTCCACTTT; cdr3_aa: CASSLRGRGQSPLHF
v_call: TRBV28; cdr3_length: 14; d_call: NA; j_call: TRBJ1-4; clone_size: NA; cdr3_nt: TGTGCCAGCAGTTTACAGGGCAGCCCTGGAAAACTGTTTTTT; cdr3_aa: CASSLQGSPGKLFF
v_call: TRBV6-5; cdr3_length: 15; d_call: NA; j_call: TRBJ1-4; clone_size: few; cdr3_nt: TGTGCCAGCAGCCCATGGGGAGGGTTCGGGGAAAAACTGTTTTTT; cdr3_aa: CASSPWGGFGEKLFF
v_call: TRBV6-5; cdr3_length: 14; d_call: NA; j_call: TRBJ1-5; clone_size: NA; cdr3_nt: TGTGCCAGCAGTTACTCCCGAGGTCTTCAGCCCCAGCATTTT; cdr3_aa: CASSYSRGLQPQHF
v_call: TRBV7-9; cdr3_length: 15; d_call: TRBD2; j_call: TRBJ2-7; clone_size: NA; cdr3_nt: TGTGCCAGCAGCTTAGCTAGCGGGGCTCCCTACGAGCAGTACTTC; cdr3_aa: CASSLASGAPYEQYF
v_call: TRBV5-1; cdr3_length: 13; d_call: NA; j_call: TRBJ1-1; clone_size: NA; cdr3_nt: TGCGCCAGCAGCTTGGCCACACAGGGTGAAGCTTTCTTT; cdr3_aa: CASSLATQGEAFF
v_call: TRBV12-3/TRBV12-4; cdr3_length: 12; d_call: NA; j_call: TRBJ1-1; clone_size: NA; cdr3_nt: TGTGCCAGCAGCTTAAGTTCCCTCAGGGGAATCTTT; cdr3_aa: CASSLSSLRGIF
v_call: TRBV11-2; cdr3_length: 15; d_call: TRBD1; j_call: TRBJ2-7; clone_size: once; cdr3_nt: TGTGCCAGCAGCCCCCCAGGACAGGGCGCCTACGAGCAGTACTTC; cdr3_aa: CASSPPGQGAYEQYF
v_call: TRBV24-1; cdr3_length: 14; d_call: NA; j_call: TRBJ1-2; clone_size: NA; cdr3_nt: TGTGCCACCAGTGACCCTACTCTAGACTATGGCTACACCTTC; cdr3_aa: CATSDPTLDYGYTF
v_call: TRBV20-1; cdr3_length: 11; d_call: NA; j_call: TRBJ2-7; clone_size: NA; cdr3_nt: TGCAGTGCTAGAGATAGCTACGAGCAGTACTTC; cdr3_aa: CSARDSYEQYF
v_call: TRBV30; cdr3_length: 12; d_call: NA; j_call: TRBJ2-7; clone_size: NA; cdr3_nt: TGTGCCTGGAGTCTACAGGGTTACGAGCAGTACTTC; cdr3_aa: CAWSLQGYEQYF
v_call: TRBV7-3; cdr3_length: 13; d_call: NA; j_call: TRBJ1-1; clone_size: NA; cdr3_nt: TGTGCCAGCAGCTTAACTTATAATACTGAAGCTTTCTTT; cdr3_aa: CASSLTYNTEAFF
v_call: TRBV6-5; cdr3_length: 13; d_call: TRBD1; j_call: TRBJ2-1; clone_size: NA; cdr3_nt: TGTGCCAGCAGTTACGAGGGGGCAGGCGAGCAGTTCTTC; cdr3_aa: CASSYEGAGEQFF
v_call: TRBV29-1; cdr3_length: 13; d_call: TRBD1; j_call: TRBJ1-3; clone_size: NA; cdr3_nt: TGCAGCGGCAGGACAGGGGCTGGAAACACCATATATTTT; cdr3_aa: CSGRTGAGNTIYF
v_call: TRBV28; cdr3_length: 18; d_call: TRBD2; j_call: TRBJ2-1; clone_size: NA; cdr3_nt: TGTGCCAGCAGTTTTCGGACTAGCGGGATAGGTCGAGACAATGAGCAGTTCTTC; cdr3_aa: CASSFRTSGIGRDNEQFF